This T cell receptor (beta chain) was captured in a study of post-analysis software for immune sequencing data. Carried by the TCR beta cDNA libraries were unique molecular identifiers. TCRdb independently ran MiXCR on the PCR reads; one entry per CDR3 protein. This table has about 160,000 distinct CDR3 sequences, around 36% appearing once. Study findings and constraints: Samples from one preparation batch, clustered by F measure, grouped strongly together.

A note on this clonotype: Its antigen remains unidentified.

Sample: blood, taken after autologous hematopoietic stem cell transplantation. The source of this sequence is a girl aged 10-17 years with multiple sclerosis.

Here the CDR3 DNA reads TGTGCCAGCAGCGTAGGCGGTAGTGAAGGGTCCCACACAGATACGCAGTATTTT. Protein: CASSVGGSEGSHTDTQYF. The chain joins TRBV9 to TRBJ2-3; no reliable D call. CDR3 length equals 18 residues. Trimming took 0 bases from V and 2 from J, leaving 19 bases between them. Germline V gives CDR1 SGDLS, CDR2 YYNGEE.